Listed here are 19 T cell receptor beta chains from one sample, sequenced in a study of beta chain features in type 1 diabetes. Every isolated RNA sample was fully reverse transcribed, so sequencing captured expressed TCRB transcripts. Assay used: immunoSEQ multiplex PCR; TCRdb lists only in-frame clones, some missing. The data contain 330,000 or so clones, 12% to 15% of them singletons. The sequenced material came from central memory CD4+ T cells from blood. All receptors derive from a man aged 30-40 years in good health.

J is TRBJ1-1 and V is TRBV7-9; D uncertain. The CDR3 covers 11 residues. From germline, CDR1 is SEHNR and CDR2 FQNEAQ (reference sequence). Trimming left V 3 bases short and J 10 bases short, with 9 bases between. Here the CDR3 reads CASSLGEGAFF. CDR3 DNA: TGTGCCAGCAGCTTGGGTGAAGGAGCTTTCTTT.

This clone has a handful of counts. This chain uses TRBV6-5 with TRBJ1-2; no clear D. The V gene's germline CDR1 is MNHEY and CDR2 SVGAGI. The V end lost 10 bases, the J end lost 8 bases, and 14 bases lay between the germline ends. The CDR3 consists of 11 residues. CDR3: CATQKAWGYTF. In DNA form, the CDR3 reads TGTGCCACTCAAAAGGCGTGGGGCTACACCTTC.

The chain carries TRBV4-2 and TRBJ1-1; D is undetermined. This CDR3 is 13 amino acids long. Germline assignment: CDR1 LGHNA and CDR2 YNFKEQ. Trimming took 5 bases from V and 10 from J, leaving 17 bases between them. This CDR3 reads CASSLVEGRGAFF. As DNA, the CDR3 is TGTGCCAGCAGCTTAGTTGAGGGCCGAGGAGCTTTCTTT.

This clone turned up a few times. The chain employs TRBV10-3 and TRBJ2-1; TRBD2 matches 7 bases. This CDR3 is built from 15 residues. The trim removed 0 bases at V and 4 bases at J, leaving 3 bases unmatched. Germline V gives CDR1 ENHRY, CDR2 SYGVKD. The CDR3, as DNA: TGTGCCATCAGTGAGTCCTCGGGGGGTTACAATGAGCAGTTCTTC. This gives the protein CAISESSGGYNEQFF.

This clone was detected a few times. The chain couples TRBV15 to TRBJ1-1, with unresolved D. V lost 1 base, J lost 5 bases, and 14 bases lay in between. CDR1 and CDR2 (germline): LNHNV, YYDKDF (reference sequence). The CDR3 covers 15 residues. In DNA, the CDR3 is TGTGCCACCAGCAGAGGAGGATCCGCGGGGACTGAAGCTTTCTTT. It yields the protein CATSRGGSAGTEAFF.

The chain carries TRBV6-5 and TRBJ1-1, with 10 bases lining up with TRBD1. V shed 4 bases, J shed 0 bases, and the junction held 2 bases outside the gene matches. In germline, CDR1 is MNHEY, CDR2 SVGAGI. The CDR3 totals 15 residues. In DNA, the CDR3 is TGTGCCAGCAGTTCCGGGACAGGGGTGAACACTGAAGCTTTCTTT. It is translated as CASSSGTGVNTEAFF.

This sequence joins TRBV7-2 and TRBJ1-5; D is uncertain. Between the trimmed V and J ends, which lost 3 bases and 4 bases, there was a span of 13 bases. Germline CDR1 reads SGHTA; CDR2 reads FQGNSA. This CDR3 is 15 amino acids long. CDR3 sequence (DNA): TGTGCCAGCAGCTTCGGGCAGCACCGTAATCAGCCCCAGCATTTT. This gives the protein CASSFGQHRNQPQHF.

This clone has more than one count but fewer than ten. The chain recombines TRBV5-6 with TRBJ1-1; D might be TRBD1 (6 bases). The CDR3 contains 12 residues. With 7 bases removed from V and 7 bases from J, the gap between germline ends came to 14 bases. Germline V gene data show CDR1 as SGHDT and CDR2 as YYEEEE. DNA of the CDR3: TGTGCCAGCCAGCAGGGGTGGGGTGAAGCTTTCTTT. This translates into CASQQGWGEAFF.

This clone showed up just a few times. V is TRBV2 and J is TRBJ2-1; D assignment may be TRBD1 or TRBD2 (7 bases each). The CDR3 totals 15 residues. Trimming pared 2 bases from V and 2 bases from J, leaving 10 bases between. CDR1 SNHLY and CDR2 FYNNEI come from the germline V gene. CDR3 protein: CASSEQGGTYNEQFF. CDR3 nucleotide sequence: TGTGCCAGCAGTGAACAGGGGGGGACCTACAATGAGCAGTTCTTC. The full variable domain, rest sourced from reference TRBV2 and TRBJ2-1, is EPEVTQTPSHQVTQMGQEVILRCVPISNHLYFYWYRQILGQKVEFLVSFYNNEISEKSEIFDDQFSVERPDGSNFTLKIRSTKLEDSAMYFCASSEQGGTYNEQFFGPGTRLTVL.

This clone occurred a few times. The rearrangement links TRBV5-6 to TRBJ1-2; D remains unclear. The CDR3 spans 12 residues. Germline V CDR1 and CDR2: SGHDT, YYEEEE. The V and J ends lost 2 bases and 6 bases respectively, with 8 bases between them. The CDR3 is CASSFTGDGYTF. In nucleotides, the CDR3 is TGTGCCAGCAGCTTTACCGGGGATGGCTACACCTTC.

This clone appeared a few times. V gene TRBV7-2 combines with J gene TRBJ2-2, with a possible D match to TRBD1 (6 bases). The CDR3 spans 13 residues. CDR1 and CDR2 (germline): SGHTA, FQGNSA. V gave up 4 bases and J gave up 4 bases, with 7 bases separating them. In nucleotides, the CDR3 is TGTGCCAGCAGCTCGACAGGCACCGGGGAGCTGTTTTTT. This gives the protein CASSSTGTGELFF.

This clone was counted many times. V gene TRBV10-2 combines with J gene TRBJ1-5; D is ambiguous. The CDR3 consists of 13 residues. V shed 4 bases and J shed 6 bases, with 10 bases lying between them. Germline CDR1 reads WSHSY; CDR2 reads SAAADI. CDR3 sequence reads: CASSGEGLQPQHF. Written as DNA, the CDR3 is TGCGCCAGCAGTGGGGAAGGCCTTCAGCCCCAGCATTTT.

This clone appeared a few times. The chain combines TRBV5-1 with TRBJ1-2, with a tentative D call TRBD1 (5 bases). Germline values: CDR1 SGHRS, CDR2 YFSETQ. Trimming removed 5 bases at V and 3 bases at J, with 20 bases between. The CDR3 has 16 residues. CDR3 nucleotide sequence: TGCGCCAGCAGGGATTCGGATCTCGAAGGGGACTATGGCTACACCTTC. This gives the protein CASRDSDLEGDYGYTF.

This clone was seen only a few times. The chain carries TRBV27 and TRBJ1-2, with TRBD1 matching over 8 bases. The CDR3 sequence is 15 residues long. The J segment lost 6 bases and the V segment lost 3 bases, leaving 9 bases of the junction unmatched. Germline lookup yields CDR1 MNHEY and CDR2 SMNVEV (reference sequence). This CDR3 reads CASSFPLTGEDGYTF. The CDR3 DNA reads TGTGCCAGCAGTTTCCCACTGACAGGGGAGGATGGCTACACCTTC.

The sample holds a few counts of this clone. The chain is built from TRBV9 and TRBJ1-2; 7 bases are shared with TRBD1. V lost 4 bases and J lost 4; bases outside the gene matches: 4. Germline V gene sequence: CDR1 SGDLS, CDR2 YYNGEE. The CDR3 has 13 residues. CDR3 nucleotide sequence: TGTGCCAGCAGCTCCCGGGACAGCTATGGCTACACCTTC. Translated, it gives CASSSRDSYGYTF.

The rearrangement uses TRBV29-1 and TRBJ2-1; TRBD1 is a possible D gene (6 bases). The CDR3 runs to 14 residues. Germline CDR1 and CDR2: SQVTM and ANQGSEA. V lost 0 bases, J lost 9 bases, and 15 bases lay in between. The CDR3 DNA sequence: TGCAGCGTTGAAGATGGGCAGGGGTATAGTGAGCAGTTCTTC. Translating it yields CSVEDGQGYSEQFF.

This clone was counted a few times. This chain connects TRBV7-9 to TRBJ2-3; a possible D gene is TRBD1 (6 bases). V lost 4 bases to trimming and J lost 0 bases, with 8 bases between them. Looked up from germline, CDR1 is SEHNR and CDR2 is FQNEAQ (reference sequence). This CDR3 region has 14 residues. CDR3 nucleotides: TGTGCCAGCAGCTATACAGGGAGCACAGATACGCAGTATTTT. It codes for CASSYTGSTDTQYF.

The chain is built from TRBV6-1 and TRBJ2-3; D gene uncertain. CDR1 and CDR2 (germline): MNHNS, SASEGT. This CDR3 region has 12 residues. V lost 7 bases and J lost 6, with 11 bases in between. CDR3 residues: CASIRNWDTQYF. The DNA of the CDR3 is TGTGCCAGCATTCGGAATTGGGATACGCAGTATTTT.

This clone came up many times. Other DNA variants within this sample encode the same CDR3. V usage is TRBV27 and J usage is TRBJ2-2, with a possible D match to TRBD2 (5 bases). Germline lookup yields CDR1 MNHEY and CDR2 SMNVEV (reference sequence). This CDR3 is built from 13 residues. The ends were cut back, 3 bases at V and 4 bases at J, with 6 bases in the middle. This chain's CDR3 is CASSFRGTGELFF. The CDR3 DNA sequence: TGTGCCAGCAGTTTCCGGGGCACCGGGGAGCTGTTTTTT.